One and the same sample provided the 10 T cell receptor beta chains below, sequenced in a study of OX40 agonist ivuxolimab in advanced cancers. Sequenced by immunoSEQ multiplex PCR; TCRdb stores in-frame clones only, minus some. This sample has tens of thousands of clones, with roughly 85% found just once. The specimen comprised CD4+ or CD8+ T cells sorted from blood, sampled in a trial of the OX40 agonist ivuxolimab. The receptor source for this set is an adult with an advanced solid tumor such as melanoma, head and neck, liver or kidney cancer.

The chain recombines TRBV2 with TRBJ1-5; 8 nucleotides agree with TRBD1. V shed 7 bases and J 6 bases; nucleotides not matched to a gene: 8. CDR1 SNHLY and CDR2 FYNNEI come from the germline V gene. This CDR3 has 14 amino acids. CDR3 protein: CASTGGAISQPQHF. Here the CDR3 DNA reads TGTGCCAGCACAGGGGGCGCGATTAGTCAGCCCCAGCATTTT.

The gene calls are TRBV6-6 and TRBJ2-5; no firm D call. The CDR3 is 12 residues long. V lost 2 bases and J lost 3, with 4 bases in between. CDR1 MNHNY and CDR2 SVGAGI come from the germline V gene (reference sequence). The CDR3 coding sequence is TGTGCCAGCAGTTACGCCAAAGAGACCCAGTACTTC. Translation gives CASSYAKETQYF.

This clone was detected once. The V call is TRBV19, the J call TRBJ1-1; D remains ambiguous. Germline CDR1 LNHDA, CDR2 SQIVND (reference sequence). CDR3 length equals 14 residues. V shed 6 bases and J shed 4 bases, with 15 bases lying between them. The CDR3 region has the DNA TGTGCCAGTAGCACTACCGCAACGGTCACTGAAGCTTTCTTT. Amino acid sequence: CASSTTATVTEAFF.

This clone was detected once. CDR3 sequence: CASSSGTGELFF. The DNA for the CDR3 is TGTGCCAGCAGCTCCGGGACCGGGGAGCTGTTTTTT. J is TRBJ2-2 and V is TRBV7-9; D is undetermined. The CDR3 length is 12 residues. In germline, CDR1 is SEHNR, CDR2 FQNEAQ (reference sequence). The V end was cut by 4 bases, the J end by 5 bases, with 5 bases between.

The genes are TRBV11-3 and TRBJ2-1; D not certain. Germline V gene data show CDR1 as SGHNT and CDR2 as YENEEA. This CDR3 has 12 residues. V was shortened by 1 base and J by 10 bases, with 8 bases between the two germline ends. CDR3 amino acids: CASSLGSGEQFF. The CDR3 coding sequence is TGTGCCAGCAGCTTAGGGAGTGGGGAGCAGTTCTTC.

The CDR3 sequence is CAISGPTSGSSYEQYF. The CDR3 nucleotides are TGTGCCATCAGTGGTCCGACTAGCGGGAGTTCCTACGAGCAGTACTTC. The chain recombines TRBV10-3 with TRBJ2-7; 12 nucleotides line up with TRBD2. The J segment lost 1 base and the V segment lost 4 bases, leaving 5 bases of the junction unmatched. The CDR3 totals 16 residues. The germline gives CDR1 ENHRY, CDR2 SYGVKD.

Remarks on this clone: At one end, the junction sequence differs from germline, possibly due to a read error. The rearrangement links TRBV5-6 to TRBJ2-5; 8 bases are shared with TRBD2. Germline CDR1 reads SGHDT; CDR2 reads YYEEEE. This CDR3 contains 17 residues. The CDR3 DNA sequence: TGTGCCAGCAGCTTAGTAGTAGCGGGGCCTTACCAGGAGACCCAGTACTTC. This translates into CASSLVVAGPYQETQYF.

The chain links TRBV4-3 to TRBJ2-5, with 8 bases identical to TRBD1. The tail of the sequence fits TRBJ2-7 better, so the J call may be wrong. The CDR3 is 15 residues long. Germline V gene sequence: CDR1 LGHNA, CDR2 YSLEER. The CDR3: CASSQQQGDSYEQYF. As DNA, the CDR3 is TGCGCCAGCAGCCAACAACAGGGGGACTCCTACGAGCAGTACTTC.

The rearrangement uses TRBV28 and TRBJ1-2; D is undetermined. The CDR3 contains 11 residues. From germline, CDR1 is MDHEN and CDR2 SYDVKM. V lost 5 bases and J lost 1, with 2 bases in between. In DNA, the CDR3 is TGTGCCAGCAGTATTAACTATGGCTACACCTTC. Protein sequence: CASSINYGYTF.

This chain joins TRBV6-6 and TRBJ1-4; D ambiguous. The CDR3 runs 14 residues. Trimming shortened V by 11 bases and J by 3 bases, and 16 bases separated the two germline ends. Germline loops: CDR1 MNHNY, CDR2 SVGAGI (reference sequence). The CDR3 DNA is TGTGCCTCCATGGGCCGGCCTTCTAATGAAAAACTGTTTTTT. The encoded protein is CASMGRPSNEKLFF.